The clone carrying this T cell receptor beta chain was picked up many times. Its antigen is unidentified. These data are taken from a study of CD8+CD57+ T cells in acquired aplastic anemia. The CDR3 is 11 amino acids. V shed 8 bases and J shed 6 bases, with 11 bases lying between them. Germline assignment: CDR1 SNHLY and CDR2 FYNNEI. TCR beta VDJ and CDR3 were profiled, and genomic DNA was the template. TCRdb called the reads again in MiXCR, with one record for every CDR3 protein. Among hundreds of thousands of distinct CDR3 sequences listed, more than 45% were seen once. Those patients picked for sequencing had displayed CD8+CD57+ cell expansion on flow cytometry. Severe acquired aplastic anemia was diagnosed in all patients. Whole-study results and caveats: Overlapping CD8+ CDR3 repertoires of patients and controls contained roughly 27 shared sequences.

V and J are TRBV2 and TRBJ2-7, with a possible D match to TRBD1 (6 bases). The source material was sorted CD4+, CD8+, or CD8+CD57+ T cells (not recorded which) from PBMCs. The TCR was taken from a human donor with aplastic anemia. CDR3 sequence (DNA): TGTGCCAGCCGCGGACAGCCCGAGCAGTACTTC. Encoded protein: CASRGQPEQYF.